This T cell receptor beta chain was sequenced in a study of T cell clonality in common variable immunodeficiency. This clone has at least ten counts. Coverage ceases 3 residues before the CDR3 finishes, and the germline J gene fills in the end. The data were produced by immunoSEQ multiplex PCR, yet TCRdb's version contains in-frame clones alone and is incomplete. The sample presents 25,000 to 35,000 clones, none singletons. V lost 5 bases and J lost 4; bases outside the gene matches: 4. The CDR3 has 15 residues. The germline V gene encodes CDR1 SGHTA and CDR2 FQGTGA. The sequenced material came from peripheral blood mononuclear cells. The TCR originated in a person aged 18 to 69 in good health. The rearrangement uses TRBV7-3 and TRBJ1-3; 11 nucleotides align to TRBD1. The CDR3 DNA, read in part, is TGTGCCAGCAGCCCCGGACAGGGGGCAGGAAACACC. It encodes CASSPGQGAGNT. The whole CDR3 sequence reads CASSPGQGAGNTIYF. The full variable domain, in which reference TRBV7-3 and TRBJ1-3 provide the parts outside the CDR3, is GAGVSQTPSNKVTEKGKYVELRCDPISGHTALYWYRQSLGQGPEFLIYFQGTGAADDSGLPNDRFFAVRPEGSVSTLKIQRTERGDSAVYLCASSPGQGAGNTIYFGEGSWLTVV.